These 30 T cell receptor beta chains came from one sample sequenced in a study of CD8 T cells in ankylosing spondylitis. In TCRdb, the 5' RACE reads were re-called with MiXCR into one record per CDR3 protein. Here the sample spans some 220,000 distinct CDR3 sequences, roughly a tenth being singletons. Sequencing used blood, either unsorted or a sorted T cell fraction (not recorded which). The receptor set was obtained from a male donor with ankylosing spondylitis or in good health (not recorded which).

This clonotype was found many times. CDR3 region: CASSQDPGTGSNEKLFF. The CDR3 coding sequence is TGCGCCAGCAGCCAAGATCCTGGGACAGGGTCTAATGAAAAACTGTTTTTT. This chain links TRBV4-1 with TRBJ1-4, with 9 bases identical to TRBD1. With V trimmed by 0 bases and J by 3 bases, 5 bases remained unmatched. Germline assignment: CDR1 MGHRA and CDR2 YSYEKL. The CDR3 is 17 residues long.

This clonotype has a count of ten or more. CDR3 region: CASSPLLRGGRDEQFF. In DNA form, the CDR3 reads TGCGCCAGCAGCCCCCTCCTGCGGGGGGGCCGAGATGAGCAGTTCTTC. The rearrangement joins TRBV5-1 to TRBJ2-1; 9 positions agree with TRBD2. CDR1 and CDR2 from the germline V gene are SGHRS and YFSETQ. The CDR3 totals 16 residues. V lost 4 bases and J lost 8; bases outside the gene matches: 13.

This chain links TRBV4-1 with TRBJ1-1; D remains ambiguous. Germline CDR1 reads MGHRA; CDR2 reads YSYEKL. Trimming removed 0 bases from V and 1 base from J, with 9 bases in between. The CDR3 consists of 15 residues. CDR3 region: CASSQEIQRNTEAFF. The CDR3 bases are TGCGCCAGCAGCCAAGAGATTCAGAGGAACACTGAAGCTTTCTTT.

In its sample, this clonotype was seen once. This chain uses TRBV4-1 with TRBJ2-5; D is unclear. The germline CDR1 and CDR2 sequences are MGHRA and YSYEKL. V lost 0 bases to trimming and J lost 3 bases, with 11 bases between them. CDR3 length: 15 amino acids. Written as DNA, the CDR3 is TGCGCCAGCAGCCAAGATACGGAACGAGAAGAGACCCAGTACTTC. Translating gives CASSQDTEREETQYF.

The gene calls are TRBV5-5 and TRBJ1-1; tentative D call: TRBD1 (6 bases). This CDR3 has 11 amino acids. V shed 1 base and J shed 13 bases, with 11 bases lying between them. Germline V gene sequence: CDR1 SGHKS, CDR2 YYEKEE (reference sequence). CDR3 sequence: CASSLNREVFF. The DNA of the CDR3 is TGTGCCAGCAGCTTGAACAGGGAGGTTTTCTTT.

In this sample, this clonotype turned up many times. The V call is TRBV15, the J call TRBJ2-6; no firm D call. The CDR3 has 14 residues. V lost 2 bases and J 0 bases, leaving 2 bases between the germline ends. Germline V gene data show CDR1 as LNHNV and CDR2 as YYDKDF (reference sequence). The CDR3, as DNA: TGTGCCACCAGCAGACTCTCTGGGGCCAACGTCCTGACTTTC. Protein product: CATSRLSGANVLTF. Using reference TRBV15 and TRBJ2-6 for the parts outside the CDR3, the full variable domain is DAMVIQNPRYQVTQFGKPVTLSCSQTLNHNVMYWYQQKSSQAPKLLFHYYDKDFNNEADTPDNFQSRRPNTSFCFLDIRSPGLGDTAMYLCATSRLSGANVLTFGAGSRLTVL.

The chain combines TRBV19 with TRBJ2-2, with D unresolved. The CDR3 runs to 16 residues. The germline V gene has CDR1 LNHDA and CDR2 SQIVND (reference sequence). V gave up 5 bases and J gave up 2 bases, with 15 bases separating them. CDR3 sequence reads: CASSVNFAPNTGELFF. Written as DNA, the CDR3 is TGTGCCAGTAGTGTTAATTTTGCACCAAACACCGGGGAGCTGTTTTTT. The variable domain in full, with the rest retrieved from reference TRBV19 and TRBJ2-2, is DGGITQSPKYLFRKEGQNVTLSCEQNLNHDAMYWYRQDPGQGLRLIYYSQIVNDFQKGDIAEGYSVSREKKESFPLTVTSAQKNPTAFYLCASSVNFAPNTGELFFGEGSRLTVL.

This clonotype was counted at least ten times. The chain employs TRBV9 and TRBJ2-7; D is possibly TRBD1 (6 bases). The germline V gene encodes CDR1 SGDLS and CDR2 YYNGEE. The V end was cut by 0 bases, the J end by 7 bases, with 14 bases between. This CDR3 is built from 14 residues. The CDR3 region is CASSVVLTGGEQYF. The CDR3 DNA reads TGTGCCAGCAGCGTAGTCTTGACAGGTGGGGAGCAGTACTTC.

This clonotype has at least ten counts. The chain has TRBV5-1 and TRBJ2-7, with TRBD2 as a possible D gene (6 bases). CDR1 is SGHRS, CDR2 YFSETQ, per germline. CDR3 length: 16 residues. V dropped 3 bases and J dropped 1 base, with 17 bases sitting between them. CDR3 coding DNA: TGCGCCAGCAGCTACGGGGGTTCGAGTGAGTCCTACGAGCAGTACTTC. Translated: CASSYGGSSESYEQYF.

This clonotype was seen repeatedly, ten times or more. The chain's CDR3 is CAISESLSGVQETQYF. The DNA for the CDR3 is TGTGCCATCAGTGAGTCGTTGAGCGGGGTCCAAGAGACCCAGTACTTC. The chain links TRBV10-3 to TRBJ2-5; TRBD2 matches at 7 bases. Germline CDR1 ENHRY, CDR2 SYGVKD. The CDR3 length is 16 residues. J was trimmed by 1 base and V by 0 bases; bases with no gene match: 5.

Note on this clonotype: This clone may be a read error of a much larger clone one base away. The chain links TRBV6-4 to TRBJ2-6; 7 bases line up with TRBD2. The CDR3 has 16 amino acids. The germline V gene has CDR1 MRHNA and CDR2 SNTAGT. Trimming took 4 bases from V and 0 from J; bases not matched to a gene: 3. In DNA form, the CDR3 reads TGTGCCAGCAGTGGCTCTAGCGGCTCTGGGGCCAACGTCCTGACTTTC. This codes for CASSGSSGSGANVLTF.

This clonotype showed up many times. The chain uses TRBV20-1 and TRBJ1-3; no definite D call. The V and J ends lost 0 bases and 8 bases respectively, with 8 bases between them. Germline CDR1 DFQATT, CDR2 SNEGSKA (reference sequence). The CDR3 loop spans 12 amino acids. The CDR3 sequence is CSARDWEYTIYF. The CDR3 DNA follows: TGCAGTGCTAGAGATTGGGAATACACCATATATTTT.

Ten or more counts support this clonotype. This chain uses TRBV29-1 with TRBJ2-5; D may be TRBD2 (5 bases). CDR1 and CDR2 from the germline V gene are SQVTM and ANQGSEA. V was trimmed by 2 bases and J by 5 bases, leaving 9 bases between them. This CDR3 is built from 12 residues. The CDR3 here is CSVEPGDETQYF. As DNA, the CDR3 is TGCAGCGTTGAACCCGGGGATGAGACCCAGTACTTC.

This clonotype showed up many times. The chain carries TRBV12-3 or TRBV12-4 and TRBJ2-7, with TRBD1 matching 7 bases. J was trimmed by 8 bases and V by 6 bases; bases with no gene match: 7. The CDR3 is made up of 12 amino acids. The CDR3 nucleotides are TGTGCCAGCAGCCCCGACAGGGTGCAGCAGTACTTC. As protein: CASSPDRVQQYF.

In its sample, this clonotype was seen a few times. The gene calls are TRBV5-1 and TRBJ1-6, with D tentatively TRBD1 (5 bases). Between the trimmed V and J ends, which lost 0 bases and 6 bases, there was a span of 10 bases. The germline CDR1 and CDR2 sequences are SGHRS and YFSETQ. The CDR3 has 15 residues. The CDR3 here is CASSLELGLNSPLHF. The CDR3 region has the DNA TGCGCCAGCAGCTTGGAACTGGGGCTTAATTCACCCCTCCACTTT. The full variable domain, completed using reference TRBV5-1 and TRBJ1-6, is KAGVTQTPRYLIKTRGQQVTLSCSPISGHRSVSWYQQTPGQGLQFLFEYFSETQRNKGNFPGRFSGRQFSNSRSEMNVSTLELGDSALYLCASSLELGLNSPLHFGNGTRLTVT.

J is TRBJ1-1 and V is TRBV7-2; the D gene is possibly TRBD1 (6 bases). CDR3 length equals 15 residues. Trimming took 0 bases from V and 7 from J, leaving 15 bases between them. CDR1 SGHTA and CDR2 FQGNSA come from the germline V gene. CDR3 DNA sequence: TGTGCCAGCAGCTTAGCGCTGGGGGCGTCCGGTGAAGCTTTCTTT. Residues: CASSLALGASGEAFF.

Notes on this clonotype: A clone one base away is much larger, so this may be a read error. The CDR3 nucleotides are TGTGCCAACACCTCGCTGACTGAAGCTTTCTTT. Protein product: CANTSLTEAFF. The chain carries TRBV27 and TRBJ1-1, with unresolved D. The germline CDR1 and CDR2 sequences are MNHEY and SMNVEV (reference sequence). This CDR3 has 11 residues. V lost 10 bases to trimming and J lost 5 bases, with 11 bases between them.

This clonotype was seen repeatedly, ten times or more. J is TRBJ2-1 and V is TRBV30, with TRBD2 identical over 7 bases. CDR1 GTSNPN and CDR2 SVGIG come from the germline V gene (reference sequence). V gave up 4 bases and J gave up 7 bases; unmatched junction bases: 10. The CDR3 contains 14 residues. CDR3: CAWNPGLLNNEQFF. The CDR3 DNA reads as TGTGCCTGGAATCCGGGACTATTGAATAATGAGCAGTTCTTC.

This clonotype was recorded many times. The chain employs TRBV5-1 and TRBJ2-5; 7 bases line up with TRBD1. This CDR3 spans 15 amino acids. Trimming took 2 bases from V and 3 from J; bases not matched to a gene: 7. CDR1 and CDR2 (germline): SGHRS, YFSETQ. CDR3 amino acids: CASSFSPQGEETQYF. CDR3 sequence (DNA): TGCGCCAGCAGCTTTTCTCCCCAGGGGGAAGAGACCCAGTACTTC.

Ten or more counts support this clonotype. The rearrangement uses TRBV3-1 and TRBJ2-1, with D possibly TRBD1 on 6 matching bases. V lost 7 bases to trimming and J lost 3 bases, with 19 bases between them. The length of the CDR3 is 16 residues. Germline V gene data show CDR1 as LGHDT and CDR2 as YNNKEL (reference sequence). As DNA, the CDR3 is TGTGCCAGCAAAACGGGCAGGGGTCAACTCTACAATGAGCAGTTCTTC. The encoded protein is CASKTGRGQLYNEQFF.

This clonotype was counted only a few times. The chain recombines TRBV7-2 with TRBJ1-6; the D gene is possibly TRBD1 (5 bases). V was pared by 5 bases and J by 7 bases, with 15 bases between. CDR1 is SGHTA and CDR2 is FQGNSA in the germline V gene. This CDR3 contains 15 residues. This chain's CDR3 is CASSQEGPGNSPLHF. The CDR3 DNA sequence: TGTGCCAGCAGCCAAGAAGGGCCAGGGAATTCACCCCTCCACTTT.

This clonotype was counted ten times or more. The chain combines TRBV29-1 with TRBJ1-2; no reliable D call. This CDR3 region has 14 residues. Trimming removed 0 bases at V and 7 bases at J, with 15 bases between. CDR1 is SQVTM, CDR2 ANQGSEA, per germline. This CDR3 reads CSVEDPSGYSGYTF. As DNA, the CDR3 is TGCAGCGTTGAAGACCCCTCGGGTTATAGTGGCTACACCTTC.

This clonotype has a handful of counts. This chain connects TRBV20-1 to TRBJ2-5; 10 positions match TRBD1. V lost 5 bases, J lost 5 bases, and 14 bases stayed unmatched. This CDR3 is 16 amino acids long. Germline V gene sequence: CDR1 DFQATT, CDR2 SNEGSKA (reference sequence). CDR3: CSADRGGTGEGETQYF. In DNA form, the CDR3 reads TGCAGTGCTGATAGGGGAGGGACAGGGGAAGGGGAGACCCAGTACTTC.

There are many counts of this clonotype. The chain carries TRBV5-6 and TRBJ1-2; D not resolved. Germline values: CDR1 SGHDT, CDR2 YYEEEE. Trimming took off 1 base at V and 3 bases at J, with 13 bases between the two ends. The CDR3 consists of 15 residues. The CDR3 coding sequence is TGTGCCAGCAGCTTGTCAGACGCTGGGCACTATGGCTACACCTTC. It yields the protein CASSLSDAGHYGYTF. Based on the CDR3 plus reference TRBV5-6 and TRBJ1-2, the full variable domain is DAGVTQSPTHLIKTRGQQVTLRCSPKSGHDTVSWYQQALGQGPQFIFQYYEEEERQRGNFPDRFSGHQFPNYSSELNVNALLLGDSALYLCASSLSDAGHYGYTFGSGTRLTVV.

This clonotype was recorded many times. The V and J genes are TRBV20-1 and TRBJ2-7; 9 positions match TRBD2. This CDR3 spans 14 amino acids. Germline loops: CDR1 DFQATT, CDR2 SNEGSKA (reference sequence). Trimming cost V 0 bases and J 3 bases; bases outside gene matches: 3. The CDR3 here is CSARDLLAGYEQYF. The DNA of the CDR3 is TGCAGTGCTAGAGATTTACTAGCGGGCTACGAGCAGTACTTC.

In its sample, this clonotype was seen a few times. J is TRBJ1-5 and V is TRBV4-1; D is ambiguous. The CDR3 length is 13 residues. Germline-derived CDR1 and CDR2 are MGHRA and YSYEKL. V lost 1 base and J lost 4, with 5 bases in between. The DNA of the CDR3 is TGCGCCAGCAGCCAAGCAGGTAATCAGCCCCAGCATTTT. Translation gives CASSQAGNQPQHF.

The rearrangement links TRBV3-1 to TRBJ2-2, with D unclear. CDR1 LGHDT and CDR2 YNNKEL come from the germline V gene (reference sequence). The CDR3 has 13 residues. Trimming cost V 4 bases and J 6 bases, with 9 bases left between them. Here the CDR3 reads CASSRDLAGELFF. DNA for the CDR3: TGTGCCAGCAGCCGAGACTTGGCCGGGGAGCTGTTTTTT.

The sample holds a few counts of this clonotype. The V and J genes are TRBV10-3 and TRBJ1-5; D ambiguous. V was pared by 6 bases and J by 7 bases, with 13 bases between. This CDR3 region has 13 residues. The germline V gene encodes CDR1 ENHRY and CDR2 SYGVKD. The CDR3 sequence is CAIRAGSGQPQHF. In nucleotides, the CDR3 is TGTGCCATCAGGGCCGGGTCTGGACAGCCCCAGCATTTT.

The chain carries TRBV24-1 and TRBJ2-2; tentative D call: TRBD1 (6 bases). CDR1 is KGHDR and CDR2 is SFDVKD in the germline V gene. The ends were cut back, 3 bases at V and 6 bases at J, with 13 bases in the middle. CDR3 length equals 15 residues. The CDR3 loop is CATSDNRAWAGELFF. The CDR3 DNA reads TGTGCCACCAGTGATAACAGGGCATGGGCCGGGGAGCTGTTTTTT.

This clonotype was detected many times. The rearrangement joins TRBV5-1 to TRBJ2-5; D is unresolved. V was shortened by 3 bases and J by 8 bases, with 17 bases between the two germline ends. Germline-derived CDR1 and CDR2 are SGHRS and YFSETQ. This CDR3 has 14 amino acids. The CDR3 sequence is CASSSPRSSDTQYF. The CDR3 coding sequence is TGCGCCAGCAGCTCCCCCCGATCCTCCGACACCCAGTACTTC.